What follows are 28 T cell receptor beta chains derived from one specimen sequenced in a study of CDR3 diversity in severe acne. TCRdb re-called the PCR reads with MiXCR, one entry per CDR3 protein. The sample has approximately 84,000 distinct CDR3 sequences, around 53% seen once; the top ten hold approximately 14%. Material: blood. The receptors derive from a male donor in good health, without acne.

Worth noting for this clonotype: The CDR3 end shows no conserved phenylalanine or tryptophan, and so a read error is likely. V gene TRBV7-2 combines with J gene TRBJ2-5; D gene uncertain. The CDR3 loop spans 12 amino acids. Looked up from germline, CDR1 is SGHTA and CDR2 is FQGNSA. The CDR3 nucleotides are TGTGCCAGCAGTAAACCCCAAGCGACCCAGTACCTC. Translated: CASSKPQATQYL.

This clonotype was picked up many times. V and J are TRBV15 and TRBJ1-2; D is uncertain. Trimming removed 0 bases at V and 5 bases at J, with 7 bases between. Germline CDR1 LNHNV, CDR2 YYDKDF (reference sequence). This CDR3 has 13 residues. Written as DNA, the CDR3 is TGTGCCACCAGCAGAGATAGGTGGTATGGCTACACCTTC. Its protein product is CATSRDRWYGYTF. The full variable domain, its missing parts supplied by reference TRBV15 and TRBJ1-2, is DAMVIQNPRYQVTQFGKPVTLSCSQTLNHNVMYWYQQKSSQAPKLLFHYYDKDFNNEADTPDNFQSRRPNTSFCFLDIRSPGLGDTAMYLCATSRDRWYGYTFGSGTRLTVV.

By share of the sample, this clonotype is medium-sized. This chain joins TRBV20-1 and TRBJ2-7, with 9 bases identical to TRBD1. Germline V gene data show CDR1 as DFQATT and CDR2 as SNEGSKA (reference sequence). V shed 6 bases and J 2 bases; nucleotides not matched to a gene: 17. This CDR3 contains 17 residues. CDR3 coding DNA: TGCAGTGCCCTGCCGGGACAGGGAATTTTTAACACCTACGAGCAGTACTTC. It translates to CSALPGQGIFNTYEQYF.

This chain links TRBV5-1 with TRBJ2-1, with 7 nucleotides matching TRBD2. CDR1 and CDR2 from the germline V gene are SGHRS and YFSETQ. Losses at the gene ends were 3 bases for V and 1 base for J; bases not matched to a gene: 4. The CDR3 is 15 residues long. The CDR3 DNA reads as TGCGCCAGCAGCTACGGGACTAAGTCCTACAATGAGCAGTTCTTC. Residues: CASSYGTKSYNEQFF.

This chain uses TRBV6-5 with TRBJ2-7; TRBD1 agrees at 7 bases. Germline-derived CDR1 and CDR2 are MNHEY and SVGAGI. Trimming at V came to 4 bases and at J to 2 bases, leaving 5 bases not matched to a gene. The CDR3 extends over 14 amino acids. CDR3 sequence: CASSSPGTAYEQYF. In DNA form, the CDR3 reads TGTGCCAGCAGTTCCCCCGGGACAGCCTACGAGCAGTACTTC.

This chain links TRBV29-1 with TRBJ1-4; D is uncertain. This CDR3 has 12 amino acids. CDR1 and CDR2 from the germline V gene are SQVTM and ANQGSEA. Deletions cut 5 bases from V and 8 bases from J, with 12 bases between. CDR3 DNA: TGCAGCGTTATTGGTAGAGCCGAAAAACTGTTTTTT. Amino acid sequence: CSVIGRAEKLFF.

Worth noting for this clonotype: A read error may explain this, as a much larger clone is one base away. The chain is built from TRBV28 and TRBJ2-2, with D tentatively TRBD1 or TRBD2 (5 bases each). The CDR3 extends over 14 amino acids. Germline loops: CDR1 MDHEN, CDR2 SYDVKM. The CDR3 sequence: CASYHTGETGELSF. CDR3 DNA: TGTGCCAGCTACCACACAGGAGAGACCGGGGAGCTGTCTTTT.

The J gene is TRBJ2-5, the V gene TRBV12-3 or TRBV12-4, with TRBD2 matching over 8 bases. V dropped 2 bases and J dropped 7; count of bases not matched to a gene: 3. There are 13 residues in the CDR3. The CDR3 is CASSLRGGGTQYF. As DNA, the CDR3 is TGTGCCAGCAGTTTACGGGGGGGAGGGACCCAGTACTTC.

Concerning this clonotype itself: An end of the junction does not agree with germline; a read error may underlie this. This chain joins TRBV10-1 and TRBJ2-3; 9 bases match TRBD2. This CDR3 is built from 15 residues. The germline CDR1 and CDR2 sequences are WNHNN and SYGVQD (reference sequence). The CDR3 region is CAISEFAGGPDTQYF. As DNA, the CDR3 is TGTGCCATCAGTGAGTTCGCGGGAGGGCCAGATACGCAGTATTTT.

CDR3 in DNA: TGCAGTGCAAAGCCGGGACAGACTGGGAGGGAGACCCAGTACTTC. This translates into CSAKPGQTGRETQYF. The V call is TRBV20-1, the J call TRBJ2-5, with TRBD1 as a possible D gene (7 bases). The CDR3 extends over 15 amino acids. Germline V gene data show CDR1 as DFQATT and CDR2 as SNEGSKA (reference sequence). The V end was cut by 6 bases, the J end by 5 bases, with 22 bases between.

This clonotype was detected only once. Mismatch with germline at one junction end may stem from a read error. The chain combines TRBV5-5 with TRBJ2-5; D gene ambiguous. Germline values: CDR1 SGHKS, CDR2 YYEKEE (reference sequence). CDR3 size: 16 residues. The CDR3 is CASSLGLVPYQETQYF. The CDR3 DNA follows: TGCGCCAGCAGCTTGGGTTTGGTCCCGTACCAAGAGACCCAGTACTTC.

This clonotype was recorded many times. The rearrangement uses TRBV6-5 and TRBJ1-2; D is unresolved. The CDR3 sequence is 14 residues long. Between the trimmed V and J ends, which lost 0 bases and 10 bases, there was a span of 15 bases. In germline, CDR1 is MNHEY, CDR2 SVGAGI. The CDR3 loop is CASSYSSAFVDYTF. The CDR3 region has the DNA TGTGCCAGCAGTTACTCCTCCGCCTTTGTGGACTACACCTTC.

This chain joins TRBV4-1 and TRBJ2-7; 7 bases are shared with TRBD2. Looked up from germline, CDR1 is MGHRA and CDR2 is YSYEKL. The length of the CDR3 is 13 residues. J gave up 4 bases and V 3 bases, and 3 bases lay outside the gene matches. The CDR3 coding sequence is TGCGCCAGCAGCCAGGGGGGGGTTTACGAGCAGTACTTC. Protein: CASSQGGVYEQYF.

This clonotype has ten or more counts. This rearrangement joins TRBV5-8 to TRBJ1-3; the D gene is possibly TRBD1 (5 bases). This CDR3 comprises 15 residues. The ends were cut back, 5 bases at V and 1 base at J, with 13 bases in the middle. Per the germline V gene, CDR1 is SGHTS and CDR2 is YDEGEE. The CDR3 spells CASSRQGTSGNTIYF. In DNA form, the CDR3 reads TGTGCCAGCAGTAGGCAGGGAACTTCTGGAAACACCATATATTTT.

The sample holds many counts of this clonotype. An end of the junction does not agree with germline; a read error may underlie this. The chain carries TRBV28 and TRBJ2-1; 7 bases agree with TRBD1. The CDR3 runs to 13 residues. The germline gives CDR1 MDHEN, CDR2 SYDVKM. CDR3 loop: CTSNRDSYNEQFF. CDR3 DNA: TGTACCAGCAACCGGGACAGCTACAATGAGCAGTTCTTC.

In the case of this clonotype: It is unclear where the CDR3 begins or ends on the DNA, so no DNA is shown, and the CDR3 is as TCRdb lists it. The V and J genes are TRBV6-4 and TRBJ1-5. Per germline, CDR1 MRHNA and CDR2 SNTAGT. The CDR3 contains 22 residues when both ends are counted. CDR3 region: CASSPSGRSYEQYFGPGQPQHF.

This clonotype appeared a few times. The chain has TRBV10-3 and TRBJ2-5; weak D call: TRBD1 (6 bases). The CDR3 runs to 15 residues. Between the trimmed V and J ends, which lost 0 bases and 4 bases, there was a span of 12 bases. Looked up from germline, CDR1 is ENHRY and CDR2 is SYGVKD. The CDR3 DNA follows: TGTGCCATCAGTGAGTCCGAAACAGGGCTAGAGACCCAGTACTTC. Translation gives CAISESETGLETQYF.

Ten or more counts support this clonotype. The chain recombines TRBV2 with TRBJ2-5; 9 bases are a match to TRBD1. Per the germline V gene, CDR1 is SNHLY and CDR2 is FYNNEI. CDR3 size: 15 residues. Trimming cost V 6 bases and J 5 bases; bases outside gene matches: 10. The CDR3 sequence: CASRAGTGLWETQYF. The CDR3 DNA follows: TGTGCCAGCAGGGCCGGGACAGGGCTTTGGGAGACCCAGTACTTC.

The chain couples TRBV19 to TRBJ1-1; weak D call: TRBD1 (5 bases). The CDR3 runs 14 residues. Germline V lookup: CDR1 LNHDA, CDR2 SQIVND (reference sequence). Trimming cost V 3 bases and J 3 bases, with 11 bases left between them. The CDR3 DNA reads as TGTGCCAGTAGTATGGGACGGATTCACACTGAAGCTTTCTTT. Translated, it gives CASSMGRIHTEAFF.

This clonotype was seen many times. J is TRBJ2-1 and V is TRBV27; tentatively, D is TRBD1 or TRBD2 (5 bases each). The CDR3 contains 14 residues. The V end lost 6 bases, the J end lost 0 bases, and 9 bases lay between the germline ends. Germline-derived CDR1 and CDR2 are MNHEY and SMNVEV (reference sequence). CDR3 sequence (DNA): TGTGCCAGCAGAGGGGAGAGCTCCTACAATGAGCAGTTCTTC. Its translation is CASRGESSYNEQFF.

The chain is built from TRBV25-1 and TRBJ1-4; no reliable D call. The V end was cut by 3 bases, the J end by 0 bases, with 11 bases between. CDR1 and CDR2 (germline): MGHDK, SYGVNS. This CDR3 is built from 16 residues. The CDR3 DNA reads as TGTGCCAGCAGTGAGGTCCCTGGTACAACTAATGAAAAACTGTTTTTT. Encoded protein: CASSEVPGTTNEKLFF.

V usage is TRBV6-5 and J usage is TRBJ1-1; TRBD1 might be the D (5 bases). V lost 6 bases, J lost 3 bases, and 14 bases lay in between. CDR3 length: 14 amino acids. Germline V gives CDR1 MNHEY, CDR2 SVGAGI. The CDR3 DNA is TGTGCCAGCAGCGCACAGGTTCCGGACACTGAAGCTTTCTTT. Encoded protein: CASSAQVPDTEAFF.

This clonotype showed up just a few times. The V and J genes are TRBV2 and TRBJ1-5; the D is unclear. This CDR3 has 15 residues. CDR1 is SNHLY and CDR2 is FYNNEI in the germline V gene. With 0 bases removed from V and 1 base from J, the gap between germline ends came to 7 bases. CDR3 sequence reads: CASSEAVLSNQPQHF. The DNA for the CDR3 is TGTGCCAGCAGTGAAGCGGTACTGAGCAATCAGCCCCAGCATTTT.

This clonotype was found a few times. The rearrangement links TRBV10-3 to TRBJ1-2; TRBD1 agrees at 10 bases. The CDR3 runs 14 residues. Per the germline V gene, CDR1 is ENHRY and CDR2 is SYGVKD. Trimming removed 8 bases from V and 3 bases from J; junction bases left unmatched: 6. Written as DNA, the CDR3 is TGTGCCATCGCGGGGACAGGGGTGGACTATGGCTACACCTTC. Translation gives CAIAGTGVDYGYTF.

The genes are TRBV2 and TRBJ2-5; D unresolved. V was trimmed by 7 bases and J by 5 bases, leaving 14 bases between them. Germline V gene lookup returns CDR1 SNHLY and CDR2 FYNNEI. The CDR3 is 13 amino acids. The CDR3 loop reads CASIIGSQETQYF. CDR3 nucleotide sequence: TGTGCCAGCATAATAGGGTCCCAGGAGACCCAGTACTTC.

V and J are TRBV25-1 and TRBJ2-7; 7 bases map to TRBD1. Germline CDR1 is MGHDK and CDR2 is SYGVNS. The CDR3 is 13 amino acids. V dropped 6 bases and J dropped 2; count of bases not matched to a gene: 4. CDR3 residues: CASRGQTTYEQYF. As DNA, the CDR3 is TGTGCCAGCAGGGGACAGACAACCTACGAGCAGTACTTC.

The chain combines TRBV10-2 with TRBJ2-3; 8 nucleotides line up with TRBD2. Trimming cost V 4 bases and J 1 base; bases outside gene matches: 7. Germline-derived CDR1 and CDR2 are WSHSY and SAAADI. The CDR3 has 16 residues. Written as DNA, the CDR3 is TGCGCCAGCAGTGCCACCCTTAGCGGGGGCACAGATACGCAGTATTTT. Protein sequence: CASSATLSGGTDTQYF.

Note on this clonotype: The missing conserved phenylalanine or tryptophan at the end of this CDR3 makes a read error likely. This chain joins TRBV6-6 and TRBJ2-3; D is perhaps TRBD1 (6 bases). This CDR3 comprises 13 residues. The germline CDR1 and CDR2 sequences are MNHNY and SVGAGI (reference sequence). The CDR3 DNA is TGTGCCAGCGGTTGGGTTTCGACAGGTACGCAGTATCCT. This sequence encodes CASGWVSTGTQYP.